This TCR beta chain is from a study of graft-versus-host responses after intestinal transplantation (dated by TCRdb to the early 2020s). Turning to the overall study: The transplants that recipients got were multivisceral, liver-intestinal, or isolated intestinal. After intestinal transplantation, graft-versus-host and host-versus-graft alloreactive T cell clones in the graft, circulation and bone marrow were tracked using bulk TCR-beta CDR3 sequencing. Donor T cell macrochimerism was defined as a peak of at least 4% donor T cells among recipient peripheral blood mononuclear cells. Alloreactive clones were identified by sequencing pre-transplant mixed lymphocyte reaction products and comparing them with unstimulated pre-transplant donor and recipient T cells. Instead of going to the commercial service, samples from a few later patients were sequenced in-house on an Illumina MiSeq and processed with MiXCR. Every recipient was given anti-thymocyte globulin induction, then maintenance tacrolimus and steroids for approximately 3 years. The cohort enrolled 24 intestinal transplant recipients, one of whom was a retransplant, and 3 patients without pretransplant specimens were excluded.

Library creation used the immunoSEQ multiplex PCR assay. In most patients, genomic DNA was isolated using the Qiagen DNeasy Blood and Tissue Kit and sent frozen to Adaptive Biotechnologies for TCR sequencing. Adaptive Biotechnologies carried out high-throughput TCR-beta CDR3 sequencing of genomic DNA for most patients. Under the source paper's analysis protocol: TCR sequencing data for 15 to 20 patients were retrieved from Adaptive's ImmunoSEQ software; three other patients were processed with MiXCR and VDJtools. To correct CD4 versus CD8 sorting errors, sequences present in both subsets at a frequency ratio below 5:1 were removed. CDR3 nucleotide sequences shared by donor and recipient were removed because the origin of these sequences could not be assigned. To count as alloreactive, a clone needed at least 2-fold expansion over unstimulated cells and a minimum CFSE-low frequency of 0.002% (template counts) or 0.001% (read counts). Mappable clones were those detected in sequenced pre-transplant spleen, lymph node, or MLR CFSE-low populations of the donor or recipient. Cumulative frequency of alloreactive clones was calculated as a percentage of all sequences weighted by copy number. TCRdb obtained this table from immuneACCESS and retained in-frame rearrangements with V and J assigned. These tables miss some clones; where compared with another copy, unresolved V genes account for less than half of the shortfall, and the remainder is unexplained. V and J calls plus clone size are reproduced from that table; the DNA served to infer D and trimming. The table for this sample lists about 96,000 clones; 92% of them were counted only once. Jointly, the top ten make up about 0.28% of the sample.

CDR3 length: 15 amino acids, cysteine to phenylalanine. Only the CDR3 DNA is retained, 45 bases long and in frame from the first base. V lost 1 base and J lost 1 base; the stretch between them is 10 bases long. CDR1 SGHAT and CDR2 FQDESV were looked up in the germline V gene (reference sequence). On the study overall, not on this receptor specifically: GvH clones were detected in recipient bone marrow, and some of these GvH clones were observed earlier in ileal mucosa or blood, consistent with an intestinal mucosal origin. Early after transplant, peak levels of circulating GvH clones were associated with declines in HvG clones. Conclusions were limited by the relatively low number and heterogeneity of intestinal transplant patients. Patients with donor T cell macrochimerism had high GvH to HvG T cell clonal ratios in their allografts.

This sample's time point label indicates: cells obtained before transplantation from donor or recipient. CD3+CD4+ and CD3+CD8+ populations were FACS-sorted from unstimulated pre-transplant donor and recipient cells taken from spleen or lymph nodes. About this clone: This clone's antigen is unknown. The input lacks base qualities; no much larger clone sits a single base away.

The V and J segments used are TRBV11-1 and TRBJ2-5, with TRBD1 as a weak D call on 6 bases. The starting material was unstimulated CD4+ T cells sorted from spleen or lymph node cells, obtained before intestinal transplant. The receptor's source is a human donor who received an intestinal transplant. For the CDR3, the sequence is CASSLGGQTQETQYF. The DNA sequence follows: TGTGCCAGCAGCTTAGGGGGGCAGACCCAAGAGACCCAGTACTTC. Extended through the reference TRBV11-1 and TRBJ2-5 proteins, this CDR3 yields the full variable domain: EAEVAQSPRYKITEKSQAVAFWCDPISGHATLYWYRQILGQGPELLVQFQDESVVDDSQLPKDRFSAERLKGVDSTLKIQPAELGDSAMYLCASSLGGQTQETQYFGPGTRLLVL.